These 14 T cell receptor beta chains were all obtained from the same sample, sequenced in a study of blood T cell repertoires in COVID-19. The data were produced by immunoSEQ multiplex PCR, yet TCRdb's version contains in-frame clones alone and is incomplete. Here the sample spans more than 200,000 clones, 88% being singletons. Sequenced sample: peripheral blood. The receptor set was obtained from a man aged 65-85 years with acute or convalescent COVID-19.

V usage is TRBV10-3 and J usage is TRBJ2-7, with TRBD2 as a possible D gene (6 bases). This CDR3 has 13 amino acids. Germline V gene data show CDR1 as ENHRY and CDR2 as SYGVKD. The V and J ends lost 7 bases and 5 bases respectively, with 15 bases between them. CDR3 sequence: CAITEGPYDEQYF. As DNA, the CDR3 is TGTGCCATCACGGAGGGTCCTTACGACGAGCAGTACTTC.

The rearrangement uses TRBV19 and TRBJ2-7, with 8 positions matching TRBD1. With 3 bases clipped from V and 3 bases from J, the junction kept 7 bases outside the gene matches. The germline V gene encodes CDR1 LNHDA and CDR2 SQIVND (reference sequence). CDR3 length: 15 amino acids. Here the CDR3 DNA reads TGTGCCAGTAGTATTTCTGACAGGGGTGGCTACGAGCAGTACTTC. It specifies CASSISDRGGYEQYF.

The V gene is TRBV25-1, the J gene TRBJ2-1; tentatively, D is TRBD2 (6 bases). Germline lookup yields CDR1 MGHDK and CDR2 SYGVNS. CDR3 size: 16 residues. Trimming took off 5 bases at V and 1 base at J, with 15 bases between the two ends. In DNA, the CDR3 is TGTGCCAGCAGTACCCTGCGTAGCGGATCCTACAATGAGCAGTTCTTC. Residues: CASSTLRSGSYNEQFF.

The V and J genes are TRBV10-3 and TRBJ2-3, with D perhaps TRBD2 (5 bases). CDR1 and CDR2 (germline): ENHRY, SYGVKD. CDR3 length: 14 amino acids. V lost 2 bases and J 1 base, leaving 7 bases between the germline ends. CDR3 protein: CAISETGGTDTQYF. CDR3 nucleotide sequence: TGTGCCATCAGTGAGACCGGGGGCACAGATACGCAGTATTTT.

The V gene is TRBV6-5, the J gene TRBJ1-1; D not certain. The CDR3 covers 14 residues. Trimming cost V 3 bases and J 1 base, with 9 bases left between them. From germline, CDR1 is MNHEY and CDR2 SVGAGI. The CDR3 nucleotides read TGTGCCAGCAGTTATTCCACACCGAACACTGAAGCTTTCTTT. Protein product: CASSYSTPNTEAFF.

This clone came up once. The chain has TRBV7-9 and TRBJ2-5; TRBD1 matches at 7 bases. CDR1 and CDR2 (germline): SEHNR, FQNEAQ (reference sequence). The CDR3 extends over 14 amino acids. V lost 6 bases and J lost 6; bases outside the gene matches: 10. This chain's CDR3 is CASSSGQVGQTQYF. The CDR3 DNA follows: TGTGCCAGCAGTTCTGGACAGGTTGGGCAGACCCAGTACTTC.

J is TRBJ1-1 and V is TRBV7-2; tentatively, D is TRBD1 (5 bases). CDR1 and CDR2 (germline): SGHTA, FQGNSA. V was pared by 4 bases and J by 4 bases, with 10 bases between. The CDR3 covers 13 residues. CDR3 in amino acids: CASSWGRGTEAFF. The DNA of the CDR3 is TGTGCCAGCAGCTGGGGAAGGGGCACTGAAGCTTTCTTT.

V is TRBV28 and J is TRBJ1-2; TRBD1 matches 7 bases. Per the germline V gene, CDR1 is MDHEN and CDR2 is SYDVKM. V shed 4 bases and J 5 bases; nucleotides not matched to a gene: 7. CDR3 length equals 14 residues. In DNA, the CDR3 is TGTGCCAGCAGTTCCGGGACAGTTGTGTATGGCTACACCTTC. It specifies CASSSGTVVYGYTF.

The chain has TRBV10-3 and TRBJ1-2, with D unclear. There are 13 residues in the CDR3. Per germline, CDR1 ENHRY and CDR2 SYGVKD. Between the trimmed V and J ends, which lost 11 bases and 1 base, there was a span of 14 bases. Written as DNA, the CDR3 is TGTGCCGTCCACAGAGATCTTAACTATGGCTACACCTTC. Residues: CAVHRDLNYGYTF.

This chain joins TRBV3-1 (or the pseudogene TRBV3-2) and TRBJ2-3; 11 positions match TRBD2. The V gene end was trimmed by 4 bases and the J gene end by 4 bases; junction bases not matched to a gene: 4. Looked up from germline, CDR1 is LGHDT and CDR2 is YNNKEL (reference sequence). The CDR3 covers 15 residues. The CDR3 sequence: CASSLGLAGPDTQYF. The CDR3 bases are TGTGCCAGCAGCCTCGGACTAGCGGGCCCAGATACGCAGTATTTT.

The V gene is TRBV30, the J gene TRBJ2-7; 7 bases align to TRBD1. V lost 0 bases, J lost 1 base, and 6 bases stayed unmatched. This CDR3 spans 15 amino acids. Per the germline V gene, CDR1 is GTSNPN and CDR2 is SVGIG (reference sequence). CDR3 residues: CAWSVKTGSSYEQYF. CDR3 sequence (DNA): TGTGCCTGGAGTGTAAAGACAGGGTCGTCCTACGAGCAGTACTTC.

The chain combines TRBV6-5 with TRBJ2-1; TRBD1 agrees at 10 bases. There are 15 residues in the CDR3. The ends lost 8 bases at V and 3 bases at J; junction bases unmatched: 7. Per germline, CDR1 MNHEY and CDR2 SVGAGI. CDR3 DNA sequence: TGTGCCAGCTCCCTTGACAGGGGGCTCTACAATGAGCAGTTCTTC. Its protein product is CASSLDRGLYNEQFF.

The genes are TRBV5-4 and TRBJ2-7, with TRBD2 matching 9 bases. Unmatched junction bases numbered 12, after V lost 9 bases and J lost 5 bases. The length of the CDR3 is 14 residues. Germline CDR1 is SGHNT and CDR2 is YYREEE (reference sequence). The CDR3, as DNA: TGTGCCACCAACCCTAGCGGGATATTCGACGAGCAGTACTTC. Translated: CATNPSGIFDEQYF.

In DNA form, the CDR3 reads TGCGCCAGCAGGATACAGGATATCACCTACAATGAGCAGTTCTTC. As protein: CASRIQDITYNEQFF. V usage is TRBV5-1 and J usage is TRBJ2-1; D is perhaps TRBD1 (5 bases). The V end lost 5 bases, the J end lost 2 bases, and 14 bases lay between the germline ends. The CDR3 consists of 15 residues. The germline CDR1 and CDR2 sequences are SGHRS and YFSETQ.